A single sample gave rise to the 8 T cell receptor beta chains below, sequenced in a study of T-cell memory formation after mild COVID-19. One entry per CDR3 protein, called by TCRdb with MiXCR from the 5' RACE reads. The profile shows hundreds of thousands of distinct CDR3 sequences, less than 25% of them singletons. Specimen: PBMCs or a T cell subset sorted from them (not recorded which). Every receptor here comes from an adult woman who had mild COVID-19 (a few samples of this study predate the infection). Cell type and time point are not known.

This clonotype was seen repeatedly, ten times or more. The rearrangement joins TRBV5-1 to TRBJ2-7; 8 bases are a match to TRBD2. Germline V gene lookup returns CDR1 SGHRS and CDR2 YFSETQ. Trimming took 3 bases from V and 2 from J; bases not matched to a gene: 1. This CDR3 has 13 residues. The CDR3 sequence: CASSSGGAYEQYF. The CDR3 DNA reads TGCGCCAGCAGCTCCGGGGGGGCCTACGAGCAGTACTTC.

The genes are TRBV13 and TRBJ1-1; D ambiguous. The CDR3 runs 15 residues. Trimming left V 4 bases short and J 3 bases short, with 15 bases between. Germline CDR1 reads PRHDT; CDR2 reads FYEKMQ (reference sequence). In nucleotides, the CDR3 is TGTGCCAGCAGCTCCCGCGGCCGGGAGGACACTGAAGCTTTCTTT. Protein product: CASSSRGREDTEAFF.

The rearrangement links TRBV5-1 to TRBJ1-1; TRBD1 matches at 7 bases. Per the germline V gene, CDR1 is SGHRS and CDR2 is YFSETQ. With 4 bases clipped from V and 1 base from J, the junction kept 4 bases outside the gene matches. This CDR3 comprises 14 residues. This CDR3 is CASSRGQQNTEAFF. The DNA of the CDR3 is TGCGCCAGCAGCCGGGGACAGCAGAACACTGAAGCTTTCTTT.

V gene TRBV6-5 combines with J gene TRBJ1-5, with a possible D match to TRBD1 (6 bases). The CDR3 consists of 14 residues. V was cut by 2 bases and J by 4 bases, with 9 bases left in between. CDR1 MNHEY and CDR2 SVGAGI come from the germline V gene. CDR3 nucleotide sequence: TGTGCCAGCAGTTACGGGGGCGCGAATCAGCCCCAGCATTTT. The encoded protein is CASSYGGANQPQHF.

V is TRBV2 and J is TRBJ1-2; D call uncertain. Between the trimmed V and J ends, which lost 4 bases and 8 bases, there was a span of 14 bases. CDR1 and CDR2 from the germline V gene are SNHLY and FYNNEI. This CDR3 comprises 13 residues. CDR3 nucleotides: TGTGCCAGCAGTGGGGGTCGGATGTCGGGCTACACCTTC. Protein sequence: CASSGGRMSGYTF.

V usage is TRBV5-4 and J usage is TRBJ2-6, with no clear D. V was trimmed by 0 bases and J by 1 base, leaving 14 bases between them. The CDR3 runs to 18 residues. CDR1 is SGHNT, CDR2 YYREEE, per germline (reference sequence). This chain's CDR3 is CASSLVKALGSGANVLTF. The CDR3, as DNA: TGTGCCAGCAGCTTGGTCAAAGCGTTGGGGTCTGGGGCCAACGTCCTGACTTTC.

Only a few counts were recorded for this clonotype. Its ends do not fully match the called genes, so a read error is possible. The CDR3 reads CSSDRTNF. The DNA for the CDR3 is TGCAGCTCGGACAGGACCAACTTC. The chain carries TRBV29-1 and TRBJ1-2; 7 bases are a match to TRBD1. This CDR3 is 8 amino acids long. Germline CDR1 is SQVTM and CDR2 is ANQGSEA.

This clonotype has a handful of counts. The chain recombines TRBV24-1 with TRBJ2-6, with no clear D. Germline V gene lookup returns CDR1 KGHDR and CDR2 SFDVKD. This CDR3 comprises 16 residues. V was clipped by 9 bases and J by 1 base, with 15 bases between them. The CDR3 DNA follows: TGTGCCACCGCACGGACGGCAAATTCTGGGGCCAACGTCCTGACTTTC. It translates to CATARTANSGANVLTF.